These T cell receptor beta chains were read from a single sample in a study of OX40 agonist ivuxolimab in advanced cancers. Profiling relied on immunoSEQ multiplex PCR, and the TCRdb table lists in-frame clones only, not all of them. The table has tens of thousands of clones, more than 80% seen once. This specimen was CD4+ or CD8+ T cells sorted from blood, taken in a trial of the OX40 agonist ivuxolimab. The receptor set was obtained from an adult with an advanced solid tumor such as melanoma, head and neck, liver or kidney cancer. Both conserved end residues are part of each CDR3. A D gene is named only where the DNA matches it firmly. Clone size is not always given. Where it is, it says once, few, many or a class for expanded clones.

V gene: TRBV30
clone size: .
J gene: TRBJ2-2
D gene: .
CDR3 protein: CAWSVQAGELFF
CDR3 DNA: TGTGCCTGGAGTGTACAGGCCGGGGAGCTGTTTTTT

V gene: TRBV7-2
clone size: once
J gene: TRBJ2-1
D gene: TRBD1
CDR3 protein: CASVGQGIDEQFF
CDR3 DNA: TGTGCCAGCGTAGGACAGGGGATCGATGAGCAGTTCTTC

V gene: TRBV19
clone size: .
J gene: TRBJ2-1
D gene: TRBD2
CDR3 protein: CASSSPSGRANNEQFF
CDR3 DNA: TGTGCCAGTAGTAGCCCCAGCGGGAGGGCCAACAATGAGCAGTTCTTC

V gene: TRBV7-2
clone size: once
J gene: TRBJ2-3
D gene: TRBD2
CDR3 protein: CASSFNGGRRSEDTQYF
CDR3 DNA: TGTGCCAGCAGCTTTAACGGCGGGAGGCGATCAGAAGATACGCAGTATTTT

V gene: TRBV19
clone size: .
J gene: TRBJ2-7
D gene: TRBD2
CDR3 protein: CASSSGLAGGPNSYEQYF
CDR3 DNA: TGTGCCAGTAGTTCCGGACTAGCGGGAGGGCCGAACTCCTACGAGCAGTACTTC

V gene: TRBV7-3
clone size: once
J gene: TRBJ2-7
D gene: .
CDR3 protein: CASSLSMGVHEQYF
CDR3 DNA: TGTGCCAGCAGCTTATCCATGGGGGTCCACGAGCAGTACTTC

V gene: TRBV19
clone size: .
J gene: TRBJ1-1
D gene: .
CDR3 protein: CASSIFGLANTEAFF
CDR3 DNA: TGTGCCAGTAGTATTTTTGGGTTGGCGAACACTGAAGCTTTCTTT

V gene: TRBV9
clone size: .
J gene: TRBJ2-2
D gene: .
CDR3 protein: CASSVSPNTGELFF
CDR3 DNA: TGTGCCAGCAGCGTTTCACCAAACACCGGGGAGCTGTTTTTT

V gene: TRBV27
clone size: .
J gene: TRBJ1-5
D gene: TRBD1
CDR3 protein: CASSYRTGALSNQPQHF
CDR3 DNA: TGTGCCAGCAGTTATCGGACAGGGGCGTTAAGTAATCAGCCCCAGCATTTT

V gene: TRBV7-8
clone size: .
J gene: TRBJ2-5
D gene: .
CDR3 protein: CASRRTGRGPETQYF
CDR3 DNA: TGTGCCAGCAGACGGACAGGGAGGGGGCCAGAGACCCAGTACTTC

V gene: TRBV28
clone size: .
J gene: TRBJ2-3
D gene: .
CDR3 protein: CASSPGGLSTDTQYF
CDR3 DNA: TGTGCCAGCAGCCCCGGGGGGCTCAGCACAGATACGCAGTATTTT

V gene: TRBV11-3
clone size: .
J gene: TRBJ2-2
D gene: TRBD2
CDR3 protein: CASSLGAGAYTGELFF
CDR3 DNA: TGTGCCAGCAGCTTAGGAGCGGGAGCTTACACCGGGGAGCTGTTTTTT

V gene: TRBV7-2
clone size: .
J gene: TRBJ2-2
D gene: TRBD2
CDR3 protein: CASSIVAGLNTGELFF
CDR3 DNA: TGTGCCAGCAGCATCGTAGCGGGACTGAACACCGGGGAGCTGTTTTTT

V gene: TRBV7-2
clone size: .
J gene: TRBJ2-5
D gene: .
CDR3 protein: CASARDFQETQYF
CDR3 DNA: TGTGCCAGCGCTAGGGACTTCCAAGAGACCCAGTACTTC

V gene: TRBV19
clone size: .
J gene: TRBJ2-1
D gene: TRBD2
CDR3 protein: CASSSPGLGAGEQFF
CDR3 DNA: TGTGCCAGTAGTTCTCCGGGACTAGGGGCAGGTGAGCAGTTCTTC

V gene: TRBV28
clone size: .
J gene: TRBJ1-4
D gene: .
CDR3 protein: CASIDAGATNEKLFF
CDR3 DNA: TGTGCCAGCATTGATGCGGGTGCAACTAATGAAAAACTGTTTTTT

V gene: TRBV30
clone size: .
J gene: TRBJ1-1
D gene: .
CDR3 protein: CAWTGDTEAFF
CDR3 DNA: TGTGCCTGGACAGGGGACACTGAAGCTTTCTTT

V gene: TRBV28
clone size: medium-sized
J gene: TRBJ1-3
D gene: .
CDR3 protein: CASSIVSGNTIYF
CDR3 DNA: TGTGCCAGCAGTATCGTCTCTGGAAACACCATATATTTT

V gene: TRBV18
clone size: .
J gene: TRBJ2-7
D gene: .
CDR3 protein: CASSPAGSMRNEQYF
CDR3 DNA: TGTGCCAGCTCACCTGCAGGGTCCATGAGGAACGAGCAGTACTTC

V gene: TRBV18
clone size: once
J gene: TRBJ2-1
D gene: .
CDR3 protein: CASSRSPGEGNEQFF
CDR3 DNA: TGTGCCAGCTCACGGTCCCCGGGAGAGGGAAATGAGCAGTTCTTC

V gene: TRBV6-6
clone size: .
J gene: TRBJ2-7
D gene: .
CDR3 protein: CASSYRLLGEQYF
CDR3 DNA: TGTGCCAGCAGTTACCGCCTCCTAGGGGAGCAGTACTTC

V gene: TRBV19
clone size: .
J gene: TRBJ1-2
D gene: .
CDR3 protein: CASSMAVQGNIGGYTF
CDR3 DNA: TGTGCCAGTAGTATGGCGGTACAAGGTAATATCGGTGGCTACACCTTC

V gene: TRBV19
clone size: .
J gene: TRBJ1-5
D gene: .
CDR3 protein: CASTRMRGGNQPQHF
CDR3 DNA: TGTGCCAGTACAAGAATGCGGGGGGGCAATCAGCCCCAGCATTTT

V gene: TRBV30
clone size: .
J gene: TRBJ2-5
D gene: .
CDR3 protein: CAWSQETQYF
CDR3 DNA: TGTGCCTGGAGTCAAGAGACCCAGTACTTC

V gene: TRBV28
clone size: .
J gene: TRBJ1-1
D gene: .
CDR3 protein: CASSSRGEILEAFF
CDR3 DNA: TGTGCCAGCAGTTCCCGAGGAGAGATCCTTGAAGCTTTCTTT

V gene: TRBV6-4
clone size: .
J gene: TRBJ2-2
D gene: .
CDR3 protein: CASSEGHTGELFF
CDR3 DNA: TGTGCCAGCAGTGAGGGACACACCGGGGAGCTGTTTTTT

V gene: TRBV11-2
clone size: .
J gene: TRBJ2-2
D gene: TRBD2
CDR3 protein: CASSSPRGGRAAGELFF
CDR3 DNA: TGTGCCAGCAGCTCTCCTAGAGGCGGGAGGGCCGCCGGGGAGCTGTTTTTT

V gene: TRBV30
clone size: .
J gene: TRBJ1-4
D gene: TRBD1
CDR3 protein: CAWSETGNNEKLFF
CDR3 DNA: TGTGCCTGGAGTGAGACAGGGAATAATGAAAAACTGTTTTTT

V gene: TRBV6-5
clone size: .
J gene: TRBJ1-5
D gene: .
CDR3 protein: CASSYLGGQPQHF
CDR3 DNA: TGTGCCAGCAGTTACCTGGGCGGACAGCCCCAGCATTTT

V gene: TRBV6-1
clone size: .
J gene: TRBJ1-2
D gene: .
CDR3 protein: CASSDDGGRGSWGYTF
CDR3 DNA: TGTGCCAGCAGTGACGACGGGGGGCGCGGGTCCTGGGGCTACACCTTC

V gene: TRBV7-2
clone size: .
J gene: TRBJ2-5
D gene: TRBD2
CDR3 protein: CASSLDGLAGQETQYF
CDR3 DNA: TGTGCCAGCAGCTTAGACGGACTAGCGGGCCAAGAGACCCAGTACTTC

V gene: TRBV5-3
clone size: .
J gene: TRBJ2-7
D gene: .
CDR3 protein: CASSLDQGTYEQYF
CDR3 DNA: TGTGCCAGCAGCTTGGATCAAGGGACCTACGAGCAGTACTTC

V gene: TRBV6-5
clone size: .
J gene: TRBJ2-4
D gene: TRBD1
CDR3 protein: CASSLQEQGAKNIQYF
CDR3 DNA: TGTGCCAGCAGTTTACAAGAACAGGGGGCCAAAAACATTCAGTACTTC

V gene: TRBV7-9
clone size: .
J gene: TRBJ2-2
D gene: TRBD1
CDR3 protein: CASSMRQGGTGELFF
CDR3 DNA: TGTGCCAGCAGCATGCGACAGGGTGGCACCGGGGAGCTGTTTTTT

V gene: TRBV4-3
clone size: .
J gene: TRBJ1-4
D gene: .
CDR3 protein: CASSQSPRGDDEKLFF
CDR3 DNA: TGCGCCAGCAGCCAATCCCCTCGGGGGGATGATGAAAAACTGTTTTTT

V gene: TRBV7-2
clone size: .
J gene: TRBJ1-1
D gene: .
CDR3 protein: CASSPRAAEEAFF
CDR3 DNA: TGTGCCAGCAGCCCCCGGGCGGCGGAAGAAGCTTTCTTT

V gene: TRBV27
clone size: .
J gene: TRBJ2-7
D gene: .
CDR3 protein: CASRPGRRSEQYF
CDR3 DNA: TGTGCCAGCAGACCCGGGCGGCGGAGCGAGCAGTACTTC

V gene: TRBV5-5
clone size: .
J gene: TRBJ2-5
D gene: .
CDR3 protein: CASSPRTSLQETQYF
CDR3 DNA: TGTGCCAGCAGCCCCCGGACGAGTCTTCAAGAGACCCAGTACTTC

V gene: TRBV7-9
clone size: few
J gene: TRBJ1-5
D gene: .
CDR3 protein: CASSLGNTSPQHF
CDR3 DNA: TGTGCCAGCAGCCTAGGGAACACTTCGCCCCAGCATTTT

V gene: TRBV5-1
clone size: once
J gene: TRBJ1-2
D gene: .
CDR3 protein: CASSLTRETINYGYTF
CDR3 DNA: TGCGCCAGCAGCTTGACAAGGGAGACTATTAACTATGGCTACACCTTC

V gene: TRBV6-5
clone size: .
J gene: TRBJ2-7
D gene: .
CDR3 protein: CASSWERGYEQYF
CDR3 DNA: TGTGCCAGCAGTTGGGAGAGGGGCTACGAGCAGTACTTC

V gene: TRBV11-2
clone size: once
J gene: TRBJ2-5
D gene: TRBD1
CDR3 protein: CASSTDRGYETQYF
CDR3 DNA: TGTGCCAGCAGCACGGACAGGGGGTATGAGACCCAGTACTTC

V gene: TRBV28
clone size: .
J gene: TRBJ2-7
D gene: .
CDR3 protein: CASSLGGGWEQYF
CDR3 DNA: TGTGCCAGCAGTTTAGGTGGGGGATGGGAGCAGTACTTC

V gene: TRBV28
clone size: few
J gene: TRBJ1-5
D gene: .
CDR3 protein: CASSLGGSNQPQHF
CDR3 DNA: TGTGCCAGCAGTTTAGGGGGCAGCAATCAGCCCCAGCATTTT

V gene: TRBV29-1
clone size: .
J gene: TRBJ1-1
D gene: .
CDR3 protein: CSVDGVAGDTEAFF
CDR3 DNA: TGCAGCGTTGATGGCGTGGCCGGGGACACTGAAGCTTTCTTT

V gene: TRBV19
clone size: once
J gene: TRBJ2-1
D gene: TRBD2
CDR3 protein: CASSMTPSGAGVNNEQFF
CDR3 DNA: TGTGCCAGTAGTATGACCCCGAGTGGGGCGGGAGTCAACAATGAGCAGTTCTTC

V gene: TRBV4-2
clone size: .
J gene: TRBJ2-2
D gene: .
CDR3 protein: CASLSSFVTGELFF
CDR3 DNA: TGTGCCAGCCTTTCATCCTTTGTCACCGGGGAGCTGTTTTTT

V gene: TRBV29-1
clone size: .
J gene: TRBJ2-7
D gene: .
CDR3 protein: CSGCSAGDEQYF
CDR3 DNA: TGCAGCGGCTGCTCAGCGGGCGACGAGCAGTACTTC

V gene: TRBV28
clone size: once
J gene: TRBJ1-3
D gene: .
CDR3 protein: CASSGSGQLSLNTIYF
CDR3 DNA: TGTGCCAGCAGTGGAAGCGGGCAGCTTAGTCTAAACACCATATATTTT

V gene: TRBV7-9
clone size: once
J gene: TRBJ2-6
D gene: .
CDR3 protein: CCLGQLSGANVLTF
CDR3 DNA: TGTTGCCTGGGGCAGCTCTCTGGGGCCAACGTCCTGACTTTC

V gene: TRBV28
clone size: .
J gene: TRBJ1-1
D gene: TRBD1
CDR3 protein: CASSSGGFTEAFF
CDR3 DNA: TGTGCCAGCAGTTCAGGGGGGTTTACTGAAGCTTTCTTT

V gene: TRBV7-9
clone size: .
J gene: TRBJ2-7
D gene: TRBD1
CDR3 protein: CASSSMQGALEQYF
CDR3 DNA: TGTGCCAGCAGCTCGATGCAGGGGGCCCTCGAGCAGTACTTC